This T cell receptor (beta chain) was recovered during a study of T cells in pancreatic ductal adenocarcinoma. No neoadjuvant therapy was given to the selected pancreatic ductal adenocarcinoma patients before their surgery. The assay was immunoSEQ multiplex PCR, and TCRdb's table has in-frame clones only and misses some. The sample includes about 9,000 clones, under 90% of them seen just once. The CDR3 contains 16 residues. The ends were cut back, 2 bases at V and 1 base at J, with 14 bases in the middle. The germline V gene encodes CDR1 SGHTA and CDR2 FQGNSA. Only one count was recorded for this clone. The antigen is not known. Study observations and caveats: Mean clonality was roughly 0.1 in tumors and roughly 0.072 in blood, not significantly different.

Input material: PBMCs. The chain is built from TRBV7-2 and TRBJ2-5; possibly TRBD2 for D (5 bases). The TCR comes from a human donor with pancreatic ductal adenocarcinoma. The CDR3 sequence is CASSLMEVKPQETQYF. CDR3 nucleotides: TGTGCCAGCAGCTTAATGGAGGTAAAACCCCAAGAGACCCAGTACTTC.